This TCR beta chain was retrieved from a study of shared clonotypes between healthy human individuals (dated by TCRdb to the early 2020s). Study-level background: The cohort included a few men and two women between 18 and 49 years of age. For each donor, CD4 naive and CD4 memory were each given three plates, CD8 naive was given two plates, and CD8 memory was given one plate. To estimate repertoire size and how much clonotypes are shared between individuals, the study performed deep sequencing of blood TCR repertoires from about five healthy adults. To increase sequencing depth and limit assay-specific biases, TCR repertoire library preparation and sequencing were carried out by different laboratories using diverse techniques. Between about 0.94 and 8.9 billion PBMCs per donor were obtained by leukapheresis.

CD8 naive samples were CD45RO-negative cells positively selected for CCR7, giving a CD45RA+CCR7+ population that excluded TemRA cells. Healthy HIV-negative adults with no recently reported acute infections or vaccinations were included as donors. Only Caucasian adults living in Nashville, Tennessee, USA were represented among the donors. After blood collection by leukapheresis, PBMCs were isolated using Ficoll-Histopaque density gradient centrifugation and then cryopreserved in the vapor phase of liquid nitrogen. Purity and quantity of every magnetically sorted T cell population were checked by analytical flow cytometry. From each sorted fraction, genomic DNA was isolated and quantified by UV absorbance on a Nanodrop 2000c. On this clone: The specificity of this receptor is unknown. No base qualities exist here, and no much larger clone lies one base off it.

TCR CDR3 regions were amplified from genomic DNA by multiplex PCR using the deep immunoSEQ assay. For each cell subset, the extracted genomic DNA was distributed evenly across all wells of several immunoSEQ 96-well plates, and each plate served as one replicate. For sorted subsets, 150 to 200 ng genomic DNA, equal to about 30,000 T cell genomes, was loaded into each replicate PCR. Purified libraries were measured with a Qubit 3.0 fluorometer, size-checked on a Bioanalyzer 2100, and measured again with the KAPA Library Quantification kit. Every immunoSEQ 96-well plate was sequenced on a dedicated single-read 150-cycle Illumina NextSeq 550 flow cell. The published analysis was carried out like this. Because the immunoSEQ output included only junctional sequences and no quality scores, the filtering could not be the same as the filtering used for full-length reads. Sequences were annotated with PyIR, a Python wrapper for IgBLAST v1.9, and V/J genes and CDR3 were assigned using IMGT germline references. Reads were removed for weak V/J assignments (E-value above 1e-6), missing CDR3, stop codons, out-of-frame junctions, or ambiguous translated residues. V3J clonotypes were defined as sequences sharing the same inferred V gene, J gene, and CDR3 amino acid sequence. To compute the percentage overlap between repertoires, the number of shared unique clonotypes was divided by the size of the smaller repertoire. RTK rarefaction, the Chao1 estimator, and Recon v2.1 estimates of unobserved clonotypes were used to assess repertoire richness. Generation probabilities were computed with OLGA for all TCRbeta clonotypes obtained by the gDNA method from a handful of donors. Imported from immuneACCESS, the table was reduced by TCRdb to in-frame sequences with V and J called. These copies leave out some clones; in studies compared against another copy, an unresolved V gene accounts for under half, and the cause of the remainder is not known. The DNA gave D and trimming, while V, J and clone size come from that table. A total of roughly 2 million clones appear in this sample, just under 95% of them only once. Around 1.1% of the sample is in the top ten clones.

The research as a whole found: Sharing across a few donors was observed for approximately 4.6% of naive CD4, under 4% of naive CD8, about 2.3% of memory CD4, and 0.4% of memory CD8 clonotypes. Larger estimated clonotype richness was generally found for naive subsets than for memory subsets. Compared with non-shared clonotypes, clonotypes shared by all four sorted-subset donors had higher generation probabilities. Because the study included a small number of donors, the genetic and exposure-history diversity represented was limited. Only blood was sampled, and tissue TCR repertoires likely differ from those in blood. Pairwise subsampling led to the expectation that sequencing depth would affect the degree of clonotype sharing among donors. Incomplete sequencing was indicated by rarefaction of sorted-subset datasets, despite the large sequencing depth.

Sequenced input: naive CD8+ T cells sorted from blood. Sample cell subset or site, as interpreted from the label and publication: CD45RA+CCR7+. This TCR derives from a young man in good health.

The DNA is as follows: TGTGCCATCAGTGAGTCGGCAATCAATGAGCAGTTCTTC. Its coded protein is CAISESAINEQFF. The V gene is TRBV10-3 and the J gene is TRBJ2-1, with the D gene uncertain. Deletion took 0 bases off V and 6 bases off J, with a span of 6 bases between the germline ends. Taken from the germline V gene, the CDR1 and CDR2 loops are ENHRY and SYGVKD. From the cysteine through the phenylalanine, the CDR3 covers 13 amino acids. Only CDR3 DNA remains: 39 bases, in frame from the first base.